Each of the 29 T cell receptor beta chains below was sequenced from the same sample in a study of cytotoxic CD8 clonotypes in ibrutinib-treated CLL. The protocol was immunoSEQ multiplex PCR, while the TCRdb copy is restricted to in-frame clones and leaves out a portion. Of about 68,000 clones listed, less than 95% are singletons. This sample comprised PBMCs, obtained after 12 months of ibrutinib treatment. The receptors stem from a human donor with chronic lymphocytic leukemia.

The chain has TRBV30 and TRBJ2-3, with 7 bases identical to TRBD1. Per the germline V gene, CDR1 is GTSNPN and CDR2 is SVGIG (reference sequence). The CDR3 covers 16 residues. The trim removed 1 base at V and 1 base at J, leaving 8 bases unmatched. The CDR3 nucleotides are TGTGCCTGGAGTGAGGGACAGAAACAACGCACAGATACGCAGTATTTT. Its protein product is CAWSEGQKQRTDTQYF.

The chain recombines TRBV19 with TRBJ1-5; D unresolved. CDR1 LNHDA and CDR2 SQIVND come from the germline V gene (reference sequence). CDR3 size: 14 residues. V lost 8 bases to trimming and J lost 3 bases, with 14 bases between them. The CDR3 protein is CASLSNGPNQPQHF. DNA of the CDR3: TGTGCCAGTCTCTCCAACGGACCCAATCAGCCCCAGCATTTT.

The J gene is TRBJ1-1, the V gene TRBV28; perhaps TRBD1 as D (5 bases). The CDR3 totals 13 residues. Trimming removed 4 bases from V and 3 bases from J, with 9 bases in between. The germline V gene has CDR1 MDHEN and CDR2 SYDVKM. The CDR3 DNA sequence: TGTGCCAGCAGTTATTACAGGTACACTGAAGCTTTCTTT. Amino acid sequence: CASSYYRYTEAFF.

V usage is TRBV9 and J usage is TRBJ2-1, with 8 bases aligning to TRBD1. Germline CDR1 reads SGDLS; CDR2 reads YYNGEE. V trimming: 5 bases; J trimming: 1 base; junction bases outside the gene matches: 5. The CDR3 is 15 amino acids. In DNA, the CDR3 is TGTGCCAGCAGTGGTGGACAGGGTTCCTACAATGAGCAGTTCTTC. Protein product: CASSGGQGSYNEQFF.

In nucleotides, the CDR3 is TGCGCCAGCAGCTTGTCGGCGGCTAATGAAAAACTGTTTTTT. Its translation is CASSLSAANEKLFF. The chain employs TRBV5-1 and TRBJ1-4, with unresolved D. Trimming took off 1 base at V and 3 bases at J, with 7 bases between the two ends. The CDR3 runs to 14 residues. Germline values: CDR1 SGHRS, CDR2 YFSETQ.

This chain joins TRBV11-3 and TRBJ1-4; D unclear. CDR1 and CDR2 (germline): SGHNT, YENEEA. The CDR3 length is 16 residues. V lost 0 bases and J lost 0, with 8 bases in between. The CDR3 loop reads CASSLDRSSTNEKLFF. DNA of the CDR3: TGTGCCAGCAGCTTAGATCGGAGTTCAACTAATGAAAAACTGTTTTTT.

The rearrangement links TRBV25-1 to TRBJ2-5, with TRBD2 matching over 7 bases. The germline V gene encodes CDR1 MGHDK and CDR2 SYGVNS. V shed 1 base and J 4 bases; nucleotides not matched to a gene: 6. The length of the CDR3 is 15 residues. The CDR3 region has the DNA TGTGCCAGCAGTGAATGGAAAGCGGGAAGAGAGACCCAGTACTTC. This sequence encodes CASSEWKAGRETQYF.

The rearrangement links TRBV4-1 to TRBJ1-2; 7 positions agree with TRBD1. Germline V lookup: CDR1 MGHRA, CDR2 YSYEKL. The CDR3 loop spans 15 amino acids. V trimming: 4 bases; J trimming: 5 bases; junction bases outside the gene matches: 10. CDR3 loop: CASSLKGQLAYGYTF. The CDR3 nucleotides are TGCGCCAGCAGCCTCAAGGGACAGTTAGCATATGGCTACACCTTC.

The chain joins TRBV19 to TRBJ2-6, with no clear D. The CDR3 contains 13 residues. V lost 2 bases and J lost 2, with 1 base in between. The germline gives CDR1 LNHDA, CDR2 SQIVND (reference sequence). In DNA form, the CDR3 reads TGTGCCAGTAGTATACCTGGGGCCAACGTCCTGACTTTC. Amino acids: CASSIPGANVLTF.

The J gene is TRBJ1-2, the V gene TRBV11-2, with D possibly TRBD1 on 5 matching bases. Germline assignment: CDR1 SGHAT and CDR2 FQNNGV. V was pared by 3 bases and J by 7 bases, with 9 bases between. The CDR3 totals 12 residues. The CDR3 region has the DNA TGTGCCAGCAGCTTGAAGGGACGTGGCTACACCTTC. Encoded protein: CASSLKGRGYTF.

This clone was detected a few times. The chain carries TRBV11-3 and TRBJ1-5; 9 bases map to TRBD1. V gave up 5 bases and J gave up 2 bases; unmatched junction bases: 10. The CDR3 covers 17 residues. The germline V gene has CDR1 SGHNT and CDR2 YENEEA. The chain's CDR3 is CASSPGYRGQGNQPQHF. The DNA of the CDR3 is TGTGCCAGCAGCCCCGGTTACAGGGGGCAGGGCAATCAGCCCCAGCATTTT. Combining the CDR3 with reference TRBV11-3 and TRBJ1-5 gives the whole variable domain EAGVVQSPRYKIIEKKQPVAFWCNPISGHNTLYWYLQNLGQGPELLIRYENEEAVDDSQLPKDRFSAERLKGVDSTLKIQPAELGDSAVYLCASSPGYRGQGNQPQHFGDGTRLSIL.

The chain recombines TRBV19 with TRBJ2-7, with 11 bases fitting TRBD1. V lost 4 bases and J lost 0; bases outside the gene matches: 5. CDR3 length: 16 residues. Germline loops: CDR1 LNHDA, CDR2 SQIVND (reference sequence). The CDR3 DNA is TGTGCCAGTAGTACCTCCGGGACAGGGGGCTCCTACGAGCAGTACTTC. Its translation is CASSTSGTGGSYEQYF.

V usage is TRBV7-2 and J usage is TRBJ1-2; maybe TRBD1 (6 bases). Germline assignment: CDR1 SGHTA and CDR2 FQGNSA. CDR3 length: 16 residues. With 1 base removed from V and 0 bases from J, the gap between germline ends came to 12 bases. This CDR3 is CASSLGWDTTNYGYTF. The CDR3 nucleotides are TGTGCCAGCAGCTTAGGGTGGGACACAACTAACTATGGCTACACCTTC.

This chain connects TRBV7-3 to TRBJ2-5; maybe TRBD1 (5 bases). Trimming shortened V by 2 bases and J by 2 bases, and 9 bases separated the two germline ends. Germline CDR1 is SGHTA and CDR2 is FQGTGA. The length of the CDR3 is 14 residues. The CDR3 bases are TGTGCCAGCAGCTTAGATCACAGGCAAGAGACCCAGTACTTC. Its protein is CASSLDHRQETQYF. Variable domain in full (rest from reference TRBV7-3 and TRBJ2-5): GAGVSQTPSNKVTEKGKYVELRCDPISGHTALYWYRQSLGQGPEFLIYFQGTGAADDSGLPNDRFFAVRPEGSVSTLKIQRTERGDSAVYLCASSLDHRQETQYFGPGTRLLVL.

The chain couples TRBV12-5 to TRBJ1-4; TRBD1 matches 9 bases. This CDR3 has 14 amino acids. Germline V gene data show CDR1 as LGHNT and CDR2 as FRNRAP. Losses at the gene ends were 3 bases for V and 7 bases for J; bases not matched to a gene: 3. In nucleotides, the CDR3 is TGTGCTAGTGGTTTACAGGGGGCACTTGAAAAACTGTTTTTT. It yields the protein CASGLQGALEKLFF.

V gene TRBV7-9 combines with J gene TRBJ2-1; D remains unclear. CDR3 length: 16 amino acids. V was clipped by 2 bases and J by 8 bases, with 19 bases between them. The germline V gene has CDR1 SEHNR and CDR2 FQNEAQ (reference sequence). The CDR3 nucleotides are TGTGCCAGCAGCTTAAAGCTGGGCACGGGTCACGATGAGCAGTTCTTC. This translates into CASSLKLGTGHDEQFF.

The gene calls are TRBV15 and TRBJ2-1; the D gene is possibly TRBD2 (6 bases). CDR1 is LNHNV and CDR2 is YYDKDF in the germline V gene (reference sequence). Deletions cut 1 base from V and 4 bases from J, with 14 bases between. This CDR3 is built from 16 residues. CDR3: CATSRVSGRMYNEQFF. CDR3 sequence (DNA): TGTGCCACCAGCAGAGTTAGCGGAAGGATGTACAATGAGCAGTTCTTC. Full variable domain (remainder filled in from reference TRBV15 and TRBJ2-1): DAMVIQNPRYQVTQFGKPVTLSCSQTLNHNVMYWYQQKSSQAPKLLFHYYDKDFNNEADTPDNFQSRRPNTSFCFLDIRSPGLGDTAMYLCATSRVSGRMYNEQFFGPGTRLTVL.

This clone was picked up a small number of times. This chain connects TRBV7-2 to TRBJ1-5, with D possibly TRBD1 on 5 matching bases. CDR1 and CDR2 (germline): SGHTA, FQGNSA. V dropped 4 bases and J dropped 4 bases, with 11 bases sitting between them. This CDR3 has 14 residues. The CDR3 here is CASSSDSGNQPQHF. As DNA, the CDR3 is TGTGCCAGCAGCTCAGACAGTGGGAATCAGCCCCAGCATTTT.

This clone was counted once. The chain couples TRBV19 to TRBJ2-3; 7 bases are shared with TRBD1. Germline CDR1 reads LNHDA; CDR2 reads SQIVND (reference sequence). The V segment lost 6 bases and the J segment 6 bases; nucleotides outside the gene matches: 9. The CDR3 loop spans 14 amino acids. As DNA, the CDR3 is TGTGCCAGTAGGGTCAGGGGGAACTTTGATACGCAGTATTTT. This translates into CASRVRGNFDTQYF.

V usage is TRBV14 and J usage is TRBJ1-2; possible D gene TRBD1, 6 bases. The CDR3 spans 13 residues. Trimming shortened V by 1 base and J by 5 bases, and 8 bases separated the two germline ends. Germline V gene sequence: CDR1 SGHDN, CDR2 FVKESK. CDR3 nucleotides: TGTGCCAGCAGCCAAGGCAGGGGATATGGCTACACCTTC. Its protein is CASSQGRGYGYTF.

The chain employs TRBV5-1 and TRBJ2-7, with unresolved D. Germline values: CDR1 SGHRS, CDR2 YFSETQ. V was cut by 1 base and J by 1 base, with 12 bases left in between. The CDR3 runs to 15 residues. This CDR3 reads CASSLSANPSYEQYF. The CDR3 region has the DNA TGCGCCAGCAGCTTGTCGGCAAATCCTTCCTACGAGCAGTACTTC. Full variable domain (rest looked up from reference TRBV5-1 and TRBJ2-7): KAGVTQTPRYLIKTRGQQVTLSCSPISGHRSVSWYQQTPGQGLQFLFEYFSETQRNKGNFPGRFSGRQFSNSRSEMNVSTLELGDSALYLCASSLSANPSYEQYFGPGTRLTVT.

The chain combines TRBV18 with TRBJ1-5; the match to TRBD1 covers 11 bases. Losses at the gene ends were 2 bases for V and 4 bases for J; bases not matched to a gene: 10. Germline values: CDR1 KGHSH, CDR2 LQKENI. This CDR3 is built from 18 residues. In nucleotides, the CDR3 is TGTGCCAGCTCACCAGGGACAGGGGGAAAGGAAAGGAATCAGCCCCAGCATTTT. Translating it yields CASSPGTGGKERNQPQHF.

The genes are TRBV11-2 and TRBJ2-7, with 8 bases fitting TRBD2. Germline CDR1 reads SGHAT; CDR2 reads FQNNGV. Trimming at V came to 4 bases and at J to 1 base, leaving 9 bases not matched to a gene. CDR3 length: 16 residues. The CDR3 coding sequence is TGTGCCAGCAGCTCAGAACTAGCGGACGGTTCCTACGAGCAGTACTTC. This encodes CASSSELADGSYEQYF.

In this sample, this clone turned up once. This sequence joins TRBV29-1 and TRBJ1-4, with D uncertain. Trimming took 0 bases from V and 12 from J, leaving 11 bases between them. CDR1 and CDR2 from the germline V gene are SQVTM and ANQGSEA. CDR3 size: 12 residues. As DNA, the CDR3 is TGCAGCGTTGAAGATCCGGGGAAACAACTGTTTTTT. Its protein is CSVEDPGKQLFF.

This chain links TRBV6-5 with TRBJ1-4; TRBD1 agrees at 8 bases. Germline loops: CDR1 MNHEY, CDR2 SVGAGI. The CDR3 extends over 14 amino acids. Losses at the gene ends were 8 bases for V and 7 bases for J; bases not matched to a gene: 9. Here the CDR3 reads CASAAGRGREKLFF. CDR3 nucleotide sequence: TGTGCCAGCGCCGCTGGCAGGGGGCGTGAAAAACTGTTTTTT.

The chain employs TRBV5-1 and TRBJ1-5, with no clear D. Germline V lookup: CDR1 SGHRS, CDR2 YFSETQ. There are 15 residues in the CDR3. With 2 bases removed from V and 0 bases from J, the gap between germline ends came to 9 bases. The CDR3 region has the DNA TGCGCCAGCAGCTTTGCCGGGGATAGCAATCAGCCCCAGCATTTT. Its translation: CASSFAGDSNQPQHF.

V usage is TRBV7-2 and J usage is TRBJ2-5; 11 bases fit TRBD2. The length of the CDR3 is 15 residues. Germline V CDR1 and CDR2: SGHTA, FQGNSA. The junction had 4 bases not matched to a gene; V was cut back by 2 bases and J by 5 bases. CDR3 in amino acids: CASSLSPSGRETQYF. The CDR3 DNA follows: TGTGCCAGCAGCTTAAGCCCTAGCGGGAGGGAGACCCAGTACTTC.

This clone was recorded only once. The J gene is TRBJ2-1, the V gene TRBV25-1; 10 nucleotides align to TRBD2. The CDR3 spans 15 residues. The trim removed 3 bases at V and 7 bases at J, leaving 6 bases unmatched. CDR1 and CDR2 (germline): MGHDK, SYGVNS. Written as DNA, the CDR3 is TGTGCCAGCAGTGACTGGTCTAGCGGGGGAAATGAGCAGTTCTTC. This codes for CASSDWSSGGNEQFF.

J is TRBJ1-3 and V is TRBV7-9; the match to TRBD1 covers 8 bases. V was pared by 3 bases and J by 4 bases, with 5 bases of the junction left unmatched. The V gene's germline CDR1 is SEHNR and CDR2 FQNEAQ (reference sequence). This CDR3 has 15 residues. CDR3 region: CASSLRQGFGNTIYF. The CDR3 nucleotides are TGTGCCAGCAGCTTGAGACAGGGGTTCGGAAACACCATATATTTT.